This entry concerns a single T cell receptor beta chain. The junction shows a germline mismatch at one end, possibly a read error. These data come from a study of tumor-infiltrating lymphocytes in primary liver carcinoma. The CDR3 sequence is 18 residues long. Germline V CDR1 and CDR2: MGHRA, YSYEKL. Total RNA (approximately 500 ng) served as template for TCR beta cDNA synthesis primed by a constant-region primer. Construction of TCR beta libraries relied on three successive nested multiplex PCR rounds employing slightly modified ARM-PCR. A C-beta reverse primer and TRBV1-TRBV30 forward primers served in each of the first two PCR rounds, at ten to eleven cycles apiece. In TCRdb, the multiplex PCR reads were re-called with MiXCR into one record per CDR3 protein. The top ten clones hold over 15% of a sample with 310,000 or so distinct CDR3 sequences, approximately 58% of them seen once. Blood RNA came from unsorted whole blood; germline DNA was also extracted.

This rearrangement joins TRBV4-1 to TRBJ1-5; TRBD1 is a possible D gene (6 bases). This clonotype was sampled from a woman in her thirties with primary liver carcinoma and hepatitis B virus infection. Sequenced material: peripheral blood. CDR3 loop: CASSQEGPGARLNQSQHF. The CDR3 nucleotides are TGCGCCAGCAGCCAAGAAGGCCCGGGGGCGAGGCTCAATCAGTCCCAGCATTTT.